The clone carrying this T cell receptor (beta chain) appeared a few times. Its antigen is not known. Isolation of CD4+ naive, central memory, regulatory and stem cell-like memory cells was achieved by sorting via CD45RO/CCR7/CD25/CD127/CD95/CD27. Populations obtained by sorting all exceeded 98% purity. Expressed TCRB transcripts were sequenced because the entire RNA isolate underwent reverse transcription. Libraries were prepared by immunoSEQ multiplex PCR; TCRdb keeps only in-frame clonotypes and omits some of them. The table has 200,000 to 300,000 clones, more than 65% seen once. Germline V gene data show CDR1 as KGHSH and CDR2 as LQKENI. Trimming took off 0 bases at V and 9 bases at J, with 12 bases between the two ends. This CDR3 is built from 14 residues. This specimen belongs to a study of beta chain features in type 1 diabetes. Whole-study findings and limits: The influence of HLA type on TCRB rearrangement stayed undetermined. TCRB CDR3s from Type 1 diabetes patients were moderately but significantly shorter in all four CD4+ subsets.

The clonotype originates from a man aged 25-40 years in good health. V and J are TRBV18 and TRBJ2-1; maybe TRBD1 (6 bases). Sequences were obtained from naive CD4+ T cells from blood. The CDR3 DNA sequence: TGTGCCAGCTCACCACCGGACAGAAGGGCTGAGCAGTTCTTC. This codes for CASSPPDRRAEQFF.